The next 11 T cell receptor beta chains were all read from a single sample in a study of T-cell reconstitution after alpha-beta-depleted transplantation in children. The authors prepared the TCRbeta library with unique molecular identifiers. TCRdb ran MiXCR on the PCR reads and lists one entry per CDR3 protein. The repertoire holds around 490,000 distinct CDR3 sequences, roughly an eighth seen once, with 14% in the top ten. The sample was PBMCs, mostly from graft donor cells, taken 180 days after TCRalphabeta/CD19-depleted stem cell transplant. The receptors stem from a female patient between 2 and 15 years old who had a stem cell transplant for aplastic anemia, so the T cells may come from the graft donor.

This clonotype has more than one count but fewer than ten. V is TRBV29-1 and J is TRBJ1-2; D is ambiguous. The V gene lost 5 bases and the J gene lost 1 base, with 8 bases spanning the gap. Germline CDR1 and CDR2: SQVTM and ANQGSEA. CDR3 length: 12 amino acids. The CDR3 loop is CSVRGINYGYTF. The CDR3 DNA reads as TGCAGCGTTCGGGGAATTAACTATGGCTACACCTTC.

This clonotype has a handful of counts. The chain links TRBV29-1 to TRBJ2-1; 11 bases match TRBD2. The CDR3 spans 14 residues. The germline gives CDR1 SQVTM, CDR2 ANQGSEA. V dropped 4 bases and J dropped 4; count of bases not matched to a gene: 3. The CDR3 DNA reads as TGCAGCGTTGGAGGGACTAGCGGTTACAATGAGCAGTTCTTC. It translates to CSVGGTSGYNEQFF.

This clonotype showed up many times. The chain combines TRBV5-1 with TRBJ2-5; D may be TRBD1 or TRBD2 (5 bases each). Trimming removed 1 base at V and 2 bases at J, with 12 bases between. Germline V lookup: CDR1 SGHRS, CDR2 YFSETQ. The CDR3 has 15 amino acids. CDR3 sequence reads: CASSLSGRTQETQYF. The CDR3 DNA reads TGCGCCAGCAGCTTGTCGGGACGTACTCAAGAGACCCAGTACTTC.

This clonotype appeared many times. The chain uses TRBV9 and TRBJ2-5; tentatively, D is TRBD1 (5 bases). CDR3 length: 13 amino acids. CDR1 and CDR2 from the germline V gene are SGDLS and YYNGEE. V lost 3 bases, J lost 3 bases, and 9 bases lay in between. CDR3 DNA sequence: TGTGCCAGCAGCGGAGACAGTAAAGAGACCCAGTACTTC. Translation gives CASSGDSKETQYF.

In this sample, this clonotype turned up a few times. The chain links TRBV18 to TRBJ2-3; 8 bases fit TRBD1. Germline V gene data show CDR1 as KGHSH and CDR2 as LQKENI. The J segment lost 0 bases and the V segment lost 2 bases, leaving 1 base of the junction unmatched. This CDR3 region has 15 residues. The CDR3 DNA follows: TGTGCCAGCTCACCAAGACAGGGGAGCACAGATACGCAGTATTTT. This translates into CASSPRQGSTDTQYF.

A few counts support this clonotype. V and J are TRBV7-2 and TRBJ1-5, with 10 bases matching TRBD1. Germline V gene data show CDR1 as SGHTA and CDR2 as FQGNSA. The J segment lost 4 bases and the V segment lost 5 bases, leaving 5 bases of the junction unmatched. There are 15 residues in the CDR3. The CDR3 region is CASSPSGQGNQPQHF. In nucleotides, the CDR3 is TGTGCCAGCAGCCCGTCGGGACAGGGGAATCAGCCCCAGCATTTT.

The V and J genes are TRBV28 and TRBJ1-3; 8 positions match TRBD1. J was trimmed by 0 bases and V by 6 bases; bases with no gene match: 7. This CDR3 spans 16 amino acids. Germline CDR1 reads MDHEN; CDR2 reads SYDVKM. The CDR3 bases are TGTGCCAGCAGCGGAGCAGGGGGCGCCTCTGGAAACACCATATATTTT. This sequence encodes CASSGAGGASGNTIYF.

This clonotype was recorded a few times. The rearrangement links TRBV12-3 or TRBV12-4 to TRBJ2-5; 10 nucleotides match TRBD1. The CDR3 spans 11 residues. V was pared by 6 bases and J by 13 bases, with 5 bases of the junction left unmatched. This CDR3 reads CASRLGDRGYF. In nucleotides, the CDR3 is TGTGCCAGCAGACTAGGGGACAGGGGGTACTTC.

The CDR3 DNA reads TGTGCCAGCAGCTTAGCCACATTTGGCTACACCTTC. This codes for CASSLATFGYTF. V usage is TRBV7-2 and J usage is TRBJ1-2; no clear D. The V and J ends lost 0 bases and 7 bases respectively, with 6 bases between them. The CDR3 loop spans 12 amino acids. CDR1 SGHTA and CDR2 FQGNSA come from the germline V gene. The variable domain in full, completed from reference TRBV7-2 and TRBJ1-2, reads GAGVSQSPSNKVTEKGKDVELRCDPISGHTALYWYRQSLGQGLEFLIYFQGNSAPDKSGLPSDRFSAERTGGSVSTLTIQRTQQEDSAVYLCASSLATFGYTFGSGTRLTVV.

The V call is TRBV19, the J call TRBJ2-2, with unresolved D. Germline values: CDR1 LNHDA, CDR2 SQIVND (reference sequence). The V end was cut by 4 bases, the J end by 6 bases, with 12 bases between. The CDR3 spans 14 residues. CDR3 protein: CASSTSPPPGELFF. CDR3 bases: TGTGCCAGTAGTACCTCTCCCCCCCCCGGGGAGCTGTTTTTT.

This clonotype was seen a few times. The chain employs TRBV5-6 and TRBJ2-1; D is possibly TRBD2 (6 bases). The CDR3 spans 16 residues. V shed 2 bases and J shed 9 bases, with 21 bases lying between them. Germline V CDR1 and CDR2: SGHDT, YYEEEE. In nucleotides, the CDR3 is TGTGCCAGCAGCTTTTCCGGGACTCCCTCCTACGGTGAGCAGTTCTTC. It is translated as CASSFSGTPSYGEQFF.